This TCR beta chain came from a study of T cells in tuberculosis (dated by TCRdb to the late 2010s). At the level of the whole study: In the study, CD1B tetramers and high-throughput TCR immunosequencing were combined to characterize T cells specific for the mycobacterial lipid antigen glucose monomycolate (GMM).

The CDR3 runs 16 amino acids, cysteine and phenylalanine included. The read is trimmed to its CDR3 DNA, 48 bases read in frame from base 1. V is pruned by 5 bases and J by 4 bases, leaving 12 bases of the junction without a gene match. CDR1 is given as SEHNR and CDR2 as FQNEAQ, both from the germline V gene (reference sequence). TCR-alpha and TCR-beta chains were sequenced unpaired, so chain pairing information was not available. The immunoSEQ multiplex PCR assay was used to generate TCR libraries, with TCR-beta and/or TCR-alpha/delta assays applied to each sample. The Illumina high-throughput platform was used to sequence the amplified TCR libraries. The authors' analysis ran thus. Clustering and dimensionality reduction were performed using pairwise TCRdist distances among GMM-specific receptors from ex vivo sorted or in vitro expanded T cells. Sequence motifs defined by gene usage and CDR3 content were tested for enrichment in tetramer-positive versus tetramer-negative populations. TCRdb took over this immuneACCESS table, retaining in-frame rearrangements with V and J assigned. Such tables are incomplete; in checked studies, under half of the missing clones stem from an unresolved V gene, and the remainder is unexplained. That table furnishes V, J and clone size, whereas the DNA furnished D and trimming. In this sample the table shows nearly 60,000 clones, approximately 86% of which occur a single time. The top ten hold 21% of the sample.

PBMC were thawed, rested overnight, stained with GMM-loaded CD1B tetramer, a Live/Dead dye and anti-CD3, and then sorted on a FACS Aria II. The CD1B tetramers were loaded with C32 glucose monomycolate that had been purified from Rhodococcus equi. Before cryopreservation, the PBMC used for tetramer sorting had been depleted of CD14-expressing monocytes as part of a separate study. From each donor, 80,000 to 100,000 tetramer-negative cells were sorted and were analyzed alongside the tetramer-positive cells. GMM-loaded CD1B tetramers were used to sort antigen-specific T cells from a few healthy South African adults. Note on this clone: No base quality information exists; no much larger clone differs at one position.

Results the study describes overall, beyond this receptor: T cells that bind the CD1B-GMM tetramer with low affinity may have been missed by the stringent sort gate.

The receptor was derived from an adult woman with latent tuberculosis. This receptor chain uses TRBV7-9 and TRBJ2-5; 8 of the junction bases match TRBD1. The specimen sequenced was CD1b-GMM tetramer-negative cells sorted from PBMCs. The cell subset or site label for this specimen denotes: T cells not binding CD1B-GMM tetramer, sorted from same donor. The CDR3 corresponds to CASSKDRVGGLETQYF. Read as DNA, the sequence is TGTGCCAGCAGCAAGGACAGGGTTGGTGGCTTAGAGACCCAGTACTTC.